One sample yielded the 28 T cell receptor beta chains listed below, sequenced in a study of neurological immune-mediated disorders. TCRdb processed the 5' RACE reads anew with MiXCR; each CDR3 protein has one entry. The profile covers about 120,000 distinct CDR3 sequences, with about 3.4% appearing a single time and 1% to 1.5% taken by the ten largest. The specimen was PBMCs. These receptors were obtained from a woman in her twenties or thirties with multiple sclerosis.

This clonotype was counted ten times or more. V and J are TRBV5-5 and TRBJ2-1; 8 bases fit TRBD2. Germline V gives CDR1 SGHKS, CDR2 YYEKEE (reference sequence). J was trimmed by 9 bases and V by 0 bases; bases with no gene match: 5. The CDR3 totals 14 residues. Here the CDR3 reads CASSLGGLAGEQFF. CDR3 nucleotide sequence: TGTGCCAGCAGCTTGGGGGGCCTAGCGGGTGAGCAGTTCTTC.

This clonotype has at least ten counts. The CDR3 DNA follows: TGTGCCAGCAGCTTATTTGGGGGAGGGCCGCGGTTTGAGCAGTTCTTC. It codes for CASSLFGGGPRFEQFF. V is TRBV7-8 and J is TRBJ2-1, with 7 bases matching TRBD2. The CDR3 is 16 residues long. V shed 2 bases, J shed 9 bases, and the junction held 13 bases outside the gene matches. Per germline, CDR1 SGHVS and CDR2 FQNEAQ. Drawing the rest from reference TRBV7-8 and TRBJ2-1, the complete variable domain is GAGVSQSPRYKVAKRGQDVALRCDPISGHVSLFWYQQALGQGPEFLTYFQNEAQLDKSGLPSDRFFAERPEGSVSTLKIQRTQQEDSAVYLCASSLFGGGPRFEQFFGPGTRLTVL.

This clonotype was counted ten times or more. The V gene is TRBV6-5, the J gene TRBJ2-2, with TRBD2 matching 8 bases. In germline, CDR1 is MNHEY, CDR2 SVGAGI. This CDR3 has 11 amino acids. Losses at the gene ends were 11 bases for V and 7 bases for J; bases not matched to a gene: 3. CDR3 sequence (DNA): TGTGCCTCGGGGGGGATCGGGGAGCTGTTTTTT. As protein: CASGGIGELFF.

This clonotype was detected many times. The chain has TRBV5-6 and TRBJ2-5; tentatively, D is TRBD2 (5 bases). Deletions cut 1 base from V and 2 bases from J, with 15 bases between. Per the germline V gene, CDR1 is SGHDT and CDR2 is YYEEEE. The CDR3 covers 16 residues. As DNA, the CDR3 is TGTGCCAGCAGCTTGATTAAGGCGGGTGCTCAAGAGACCCAGTACTTC. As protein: CASSLIKAGAQETQYF.

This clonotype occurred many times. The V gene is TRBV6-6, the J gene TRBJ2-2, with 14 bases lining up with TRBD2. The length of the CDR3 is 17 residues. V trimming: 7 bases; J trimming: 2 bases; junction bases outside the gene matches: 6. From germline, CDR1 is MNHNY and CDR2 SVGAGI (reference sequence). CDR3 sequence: CASTYGLAGGNTGELFF. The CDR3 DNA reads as TGTGCCAGCACCTACGGACTAGCGGGAGGCAACACCGGGGAGCTGTTTTTT.

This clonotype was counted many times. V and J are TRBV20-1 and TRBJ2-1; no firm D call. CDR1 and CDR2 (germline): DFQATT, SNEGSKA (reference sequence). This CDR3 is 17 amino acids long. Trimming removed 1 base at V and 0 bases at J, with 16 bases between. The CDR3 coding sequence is TGCAGTGCTAGAGGCCACGACTCCAAAAGCTCCTACAATGAGCAGTTCTTC. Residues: CSARGHDSKSSYNEQFF.

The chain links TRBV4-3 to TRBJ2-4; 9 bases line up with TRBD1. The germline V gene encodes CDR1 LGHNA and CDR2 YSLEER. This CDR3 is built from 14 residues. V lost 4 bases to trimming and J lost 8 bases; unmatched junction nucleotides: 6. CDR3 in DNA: TGCGCCAGCAGCCCCCGGGACAGGGACGACATTCAGTACTTC. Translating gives CASSPRDRDDIQYF.

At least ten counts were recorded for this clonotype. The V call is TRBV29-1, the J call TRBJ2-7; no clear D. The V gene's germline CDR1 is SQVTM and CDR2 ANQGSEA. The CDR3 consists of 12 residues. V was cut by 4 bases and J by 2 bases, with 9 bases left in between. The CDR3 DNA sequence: TGCAGCGTTGCCGGAAACCCCTACGAGCAGTACTTC. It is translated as CSVAGNPYEQYF.

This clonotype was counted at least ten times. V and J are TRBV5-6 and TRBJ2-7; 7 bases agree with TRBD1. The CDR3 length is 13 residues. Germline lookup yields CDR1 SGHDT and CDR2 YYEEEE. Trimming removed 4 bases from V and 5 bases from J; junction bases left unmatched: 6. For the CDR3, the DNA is TGTGCCAGCAGCCCCGACAGGGCCCACGAGCAGTACTTC. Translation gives CASSPDRAHEQYF.

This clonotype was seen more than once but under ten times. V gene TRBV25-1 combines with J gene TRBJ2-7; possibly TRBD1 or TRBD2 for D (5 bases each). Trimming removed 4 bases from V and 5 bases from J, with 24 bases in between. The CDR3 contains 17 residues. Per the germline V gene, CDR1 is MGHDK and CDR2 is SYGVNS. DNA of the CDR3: TGTGCCAGCAGTGGATGGGGCCTTGCCCAGGGAGCCAACGAGCAGTACTTC. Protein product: CASSGWGLAQGANEQYF.

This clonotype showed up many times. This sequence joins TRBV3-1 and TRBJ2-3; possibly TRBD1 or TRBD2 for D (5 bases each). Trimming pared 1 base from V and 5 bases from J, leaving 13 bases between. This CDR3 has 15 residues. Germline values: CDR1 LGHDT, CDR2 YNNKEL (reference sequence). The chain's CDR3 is CASSQVWGIGDTQYF. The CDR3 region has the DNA TGTGCCAGCAGCCAAGTTTGGGGGATCGGAGATACGCAGTATTTT.

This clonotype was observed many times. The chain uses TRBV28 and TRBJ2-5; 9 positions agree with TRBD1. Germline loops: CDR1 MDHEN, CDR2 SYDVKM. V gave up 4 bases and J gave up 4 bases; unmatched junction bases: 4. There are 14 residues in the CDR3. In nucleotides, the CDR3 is TGTGCCAGCAGTTCGGACAGGGGTGCAGAGACCCAGTACTTC. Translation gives CASSSDRGAETQYF. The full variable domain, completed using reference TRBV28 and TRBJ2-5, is DVKVTQSSRYLVKRTGEKVFLECVQDMDHENMFWYRQDPGLGLRLIYFSYDVKMKEKGDIPEGYSVSREKKERFSLILESASTNQTSMYLCASSSDRGAETQYFGPGTRLLVL.

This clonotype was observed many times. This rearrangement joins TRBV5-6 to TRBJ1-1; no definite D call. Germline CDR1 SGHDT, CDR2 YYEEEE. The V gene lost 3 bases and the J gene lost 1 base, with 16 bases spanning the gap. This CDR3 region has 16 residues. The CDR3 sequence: CASSSPNTLGNTEAFF. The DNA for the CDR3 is TGTGCCAGCAGCTCCCCTAACACCCTTGGGAACACTGAAGCTTTCTTT.

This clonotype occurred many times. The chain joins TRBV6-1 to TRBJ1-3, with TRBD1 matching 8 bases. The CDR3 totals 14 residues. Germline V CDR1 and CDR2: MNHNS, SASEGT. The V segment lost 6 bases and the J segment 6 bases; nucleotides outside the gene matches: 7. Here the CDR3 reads CASSAGQVVNTIYF. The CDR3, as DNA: TGTGCCAGCAGCGCGGGACAGGTTGTAAACACCATATATTTT.

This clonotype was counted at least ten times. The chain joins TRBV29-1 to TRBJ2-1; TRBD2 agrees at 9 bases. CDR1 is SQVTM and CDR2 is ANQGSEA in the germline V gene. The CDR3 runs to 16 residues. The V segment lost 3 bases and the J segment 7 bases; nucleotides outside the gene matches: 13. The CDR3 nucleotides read TGCAGCGTTGATGGTGGGGCGGGAGGGCGGTTTAATGAGCAGTTCTTC. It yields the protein CSVDGGAGGRFNEQFF.

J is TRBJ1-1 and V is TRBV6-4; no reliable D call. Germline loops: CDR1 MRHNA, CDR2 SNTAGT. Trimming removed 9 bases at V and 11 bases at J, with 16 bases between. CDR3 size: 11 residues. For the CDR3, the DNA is TGTGCCAGAACCCTTAGGCGTGAGGCTTTCTTT. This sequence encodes CARTLRREAFF.

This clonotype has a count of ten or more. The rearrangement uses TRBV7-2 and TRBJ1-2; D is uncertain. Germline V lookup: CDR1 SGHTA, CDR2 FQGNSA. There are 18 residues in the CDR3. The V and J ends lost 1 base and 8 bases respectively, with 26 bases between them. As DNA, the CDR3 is TGTGCCAGCAGCTTAGATTACCCGGACGGTTTTTACTATGAAGGCTACACCTTC. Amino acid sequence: CASSLDYPDGFYYEGYTF.

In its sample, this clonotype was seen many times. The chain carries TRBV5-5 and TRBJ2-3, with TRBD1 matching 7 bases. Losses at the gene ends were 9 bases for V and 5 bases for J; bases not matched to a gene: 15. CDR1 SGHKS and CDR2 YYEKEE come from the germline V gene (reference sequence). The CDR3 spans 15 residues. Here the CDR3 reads CATRDEDRRIDTQYF. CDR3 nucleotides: TGTGCCACCAGAGATGAGGACAGGAGGATAGATACGCAGTATTTT.

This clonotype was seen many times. The CDR3 DNA reads TGTGCCACCAGTGATTTGGGACTAGCGGCAGAGGTTAGGGCCCTTCAGAATAATGAGCAGTTCTTC. This gives the protein CATSDLGLAAEVRALQNNEQFF. The V gene is TRBV24-1, the J gene TRBJ2-1; 10 nucleotides agree with TRBD2. The junction had 23 bases not matched to a gene; V was cut back by 0 bases and J by 7 bases. CDR3 length: 22 residues. In germline, CDR1 is KGHDR, CDR2 SFDVKD.

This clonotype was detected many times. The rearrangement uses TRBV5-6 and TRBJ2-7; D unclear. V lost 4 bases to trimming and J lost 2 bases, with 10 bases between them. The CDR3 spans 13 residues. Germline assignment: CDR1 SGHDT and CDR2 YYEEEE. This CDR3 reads CASSPDPAYEQYF. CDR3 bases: TGTGCCAGCAGCCCTGACCCCGCCTACGAGCAGTACTTC.

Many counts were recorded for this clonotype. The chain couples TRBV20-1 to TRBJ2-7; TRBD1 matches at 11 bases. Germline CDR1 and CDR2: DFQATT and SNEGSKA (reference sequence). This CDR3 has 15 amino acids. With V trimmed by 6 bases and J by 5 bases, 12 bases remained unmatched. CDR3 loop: CSATGTGGTRDEQYF. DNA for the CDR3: TGCAGTGCAACCGGGACAGGGGGAACACGAGACGAGCAGTACTTC.

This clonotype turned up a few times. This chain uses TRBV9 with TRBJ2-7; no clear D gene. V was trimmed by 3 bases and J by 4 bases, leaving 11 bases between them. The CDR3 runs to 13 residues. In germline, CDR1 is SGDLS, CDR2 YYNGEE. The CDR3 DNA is TGTGCCAGCAGCGCGACGGACGGGTACGAGCAGTACTTC. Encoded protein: CASSATDGYEQYF.

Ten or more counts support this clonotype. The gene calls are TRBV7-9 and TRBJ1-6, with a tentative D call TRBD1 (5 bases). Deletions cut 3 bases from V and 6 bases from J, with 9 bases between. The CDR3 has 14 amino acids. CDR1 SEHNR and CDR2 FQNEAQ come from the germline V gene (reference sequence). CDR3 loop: CASSLAGANSPLHF. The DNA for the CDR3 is TGTGCCAGCAGCTTGGCCGGGGCTAATTCACCCCTCCACTTT.

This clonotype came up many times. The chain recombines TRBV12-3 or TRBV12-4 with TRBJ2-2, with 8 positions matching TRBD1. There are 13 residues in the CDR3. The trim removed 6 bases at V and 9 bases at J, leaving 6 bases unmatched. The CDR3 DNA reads TGTGCCAGCAGCCCCGGACAGGGCTGGGAGCTGTTTTTT. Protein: CASSPGQGWELFF.

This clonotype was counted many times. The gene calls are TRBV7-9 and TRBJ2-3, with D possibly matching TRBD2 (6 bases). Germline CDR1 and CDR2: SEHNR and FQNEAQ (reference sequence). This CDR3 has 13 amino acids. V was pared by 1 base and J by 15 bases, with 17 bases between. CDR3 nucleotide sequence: TGTGCCAGCAGCTTAGAAGGTTTCCGGGACTGCTATTTT. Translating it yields CASSLEGFRDCYF.

CDR3 nucleotides: TGTGCCAGCAGCGTAAGTGGTACGGGCCAAGAGACCCAGTACTTC. It codes for CASSVSGTGQETQYF. V gene TRBV9 combines with J gene TRBJ2-5; no reliable D call. Germline-derived CDR1 and CDR2 are SGDLS and YYNGEE. Trimming cost V 1 base and J 1 base, with 11 bases left between them. This CDR3 is 15 amino acids long.

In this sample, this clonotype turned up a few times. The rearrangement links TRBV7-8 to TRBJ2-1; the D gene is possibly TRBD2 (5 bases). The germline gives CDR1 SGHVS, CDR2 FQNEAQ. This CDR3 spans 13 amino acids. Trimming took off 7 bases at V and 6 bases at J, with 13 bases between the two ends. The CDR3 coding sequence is TGTGCCAGCATCTCCGGGATAGGCAATGAGCAGTTCTTC. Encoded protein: CASISGIGNEQFF.

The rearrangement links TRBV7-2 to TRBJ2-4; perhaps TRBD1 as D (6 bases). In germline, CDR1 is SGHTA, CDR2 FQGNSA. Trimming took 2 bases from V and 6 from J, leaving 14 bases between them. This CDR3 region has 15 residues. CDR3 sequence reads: CASSLPRGGVNIQYF. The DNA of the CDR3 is TGTGCCAGCAGCTTACCCAGGGGTGGGGTAAACATTCAGTACTTC.